The clone carrying this T cell receptor (beta chain) occurred many times. V lost 1 base, J lost 6 bases, and 18 bases lay in between. The CDR3 totals 16 residues. The V gene's germline CDR1 is MNHEY and CDR2 SMNVEV (reference sequence). This sample was taken from a study of T cells in Graves' hyperthyroidism and ophthalmopathy. The source material, RNA transcripts, was used to amplify TCR beta CDR3 regions. In the first-round RT-PCR of the TCR CDR3, the HTBI primer set was used. TCRdb called the multiplex PCR reads again in MiXCR, with one record for every CDR3 protein. The table includes a few hundred thousand distinct CDR3 sequences, roughly 17% detected once.

This TCR was sampled from a young woman with Graves' ophthalmopathy. The sample comprised blood. The V gene is TRBV27, the J gene TRBJ1-2; weak D call: TRBD1 (5 bases). The CDR3 loop reads CASSLWSNGASDGYTF. The CDR3 DNA reads TGTGCCAGCAGTTTATGGAGCAATGGGGCGTCCGATGGCTACACCTTC.